This T cell receptor (beta chain) was profiled in a study of T cells in tuberculosis. Profiled with immunoSEQ multiplex PCR; TCRdb holds only in-frame clones, not every one. The table has more than 45,000 clones, around 90% seen once. Germline V gives CDR1 MNHEY, CDR2 SVGAGI. The CDR3 runs to 15 residues. V dropped 6 bases and J dropped 5; count of bases not matched to a gene: 12. Sorting used thawed, overnight-rested PBMC stained with anti-CD3, a viability dye and GMM-loaded CD1B tetramer. C32 glucose monomycolate from Rhodococcus equi was loaded onto the CD1B tetramers. Tetramer-sorted PBMC had been CD14 monocyte-depleted before freezing. Each donor contributed some 96,000 sorted tetramer-negative cells. General observations from the study: T cells binding CD1B-GMM tetramer weakly possibly escaped the sort.

This TCR was sampled from an adult woman with latent tuberculosis. Sequencing was done on a sample of CD1b-GMM tetramer-negative cells sorted from PBMCs. This chain links TRBV6-5 with TRBJ1-1; 7 bases are a match to TRBD1. This chain's CDR3 is CASSADQGGRTEAFF. The DNA for the CDR3 is TGTGCCAGCAGCGCAGACCAGGGGGGTAGGACTGAAGCTTTCTTT.